The present TCR beta chain was sequenced within a study of T cell responses to AZD1222 COVID-19 vaccine. V lost 6 bases, J lost 4 bases, and 7 bases stayed unmatched. Germline lookup yields CDR1 MDHEN and CDR2 SYDVKM. The CDR3 loop spans 16 amino acids. The repertoire was sequenced with immunoSEQ multiplex PCR; TCRdb's copy has only in-frame clones and lacks some. Found here are roughly 130,000 clones, 80% to 90% of them singletons; the top ten hold roughly 1.7%. This rearrangement joins TRBV28 to TRBJ2-3; 13 bases are shared with TRBD2. This sample comprised peripheral blood, obtained on day 0 of AZD1222 vaccination. The clonotype comes from an adult in good health. This chain's CDR3 is CASSLPTSGRSDTQYF. The DNA of the CDR3 is TGTGCCAGCAGCCTGCCGACTAGCGGGAGGTCAGATACGCAGTATTTT.